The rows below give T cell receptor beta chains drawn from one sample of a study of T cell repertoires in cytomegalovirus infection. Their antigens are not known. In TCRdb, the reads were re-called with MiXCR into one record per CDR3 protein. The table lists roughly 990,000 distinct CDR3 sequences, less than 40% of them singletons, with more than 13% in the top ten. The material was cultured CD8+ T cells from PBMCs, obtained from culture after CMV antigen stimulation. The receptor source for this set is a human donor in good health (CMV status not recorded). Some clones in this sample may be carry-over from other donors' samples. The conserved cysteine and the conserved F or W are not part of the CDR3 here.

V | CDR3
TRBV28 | ASSGSGVEQF
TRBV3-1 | ASSQPYLEETQY
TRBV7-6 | ASSFRPWDRGHSNNSPLH
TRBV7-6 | ASSLDRRTNTGELF
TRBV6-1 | ASRRTATEAF
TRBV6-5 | ASSYSNWDRAYNEQF
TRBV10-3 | AINHLAGHTDTQY
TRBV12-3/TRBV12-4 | ASSPYGTGSYGYT
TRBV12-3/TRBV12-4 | ASSRGTSGKLEETQY
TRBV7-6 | ASSSEATGTHEQY
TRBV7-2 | ASSLDGTERTEAF
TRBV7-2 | ASSRSRGGPNTGELF
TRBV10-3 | AIKPQGSDEQF
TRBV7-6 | ASTTAAGSYEQY
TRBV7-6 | ASSHRDRRSGANVLT
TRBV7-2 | ASGQGPREAF
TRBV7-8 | ASSLEGGDRYDQPQH
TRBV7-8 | ASSLYGLAGETQY
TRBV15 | ATSRSKTQY
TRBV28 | ASSLRTATNTEAF
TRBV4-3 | ASSQDPGHVNTEAF
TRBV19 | ASSIGRREAF
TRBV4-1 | ASSPQGSTSGGNTGELF
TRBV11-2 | ASSLLPNTQY
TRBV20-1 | SARDRGASNQPQH
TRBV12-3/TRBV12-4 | ASSLSTKIYGYT
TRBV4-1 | ASSPMETSLEETQY
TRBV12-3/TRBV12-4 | ASSPWDRKNQETQY
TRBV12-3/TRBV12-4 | ASSFLLGDGTPDPEAF
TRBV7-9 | ASSRKRGAYNEQF
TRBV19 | AGRLQGTEAF
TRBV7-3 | ASSLNSRTGSSTDTQY
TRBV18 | ASSSRDRSYEQF
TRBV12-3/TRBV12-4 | ASPGQGISGNTIY
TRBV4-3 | ASSQTLRASNQPQH
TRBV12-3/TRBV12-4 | ASRSPGQGWETQY
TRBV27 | ASSFIQGGQPQH
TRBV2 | ASSAWTASNQPQH
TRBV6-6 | ASKASGGSYEQY
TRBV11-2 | ASRLDRGHSPLH
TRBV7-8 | ASSLAASNTGELF
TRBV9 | ASSVGGTYYGYT
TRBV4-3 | ASSQDLTWSTDTQY
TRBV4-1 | ASGERGVLYNEQF
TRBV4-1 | ASTPAGDPDTQY
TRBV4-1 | ASSHRGGTGPYEQY
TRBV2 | ASSTNDRGLLTGELF
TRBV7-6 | ASGIQANYGYT
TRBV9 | ASSPFFRGRKNTEAF
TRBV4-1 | ASSQEADRGPAGELF
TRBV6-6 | ASRPRASYEQY
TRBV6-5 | ASSYQRGPYNYGYT
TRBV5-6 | ASSPEAGGNTEAF
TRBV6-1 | ASSEAPGTDGYT
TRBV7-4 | ASSFSDIRDFKRNYGYT
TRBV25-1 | ASSEYKGQGSGDTQY
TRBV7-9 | ASSLLDRSYNEQF
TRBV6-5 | ASSYSRGAANEKLF
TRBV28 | ASSPPQH
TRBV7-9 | ASSLTSGGPYTRYNEQF